This T cell receptor (beta chain) was sequenced in a study of early T cells in non-severe SARS-CoV-2 infection. Study in general: The input, bulk RNA from unsorted whole blood, was sequenced, and chains were unpaired.

Study-wide results and limits: Anti-spike CD8 responses were favored in VDJdb matching, and private and CD4 specificities were missed.

Individual cDNA molecules were tagged with unique molecular identifiers. A single record per CDR3 protein comes from TCRdb applying MiXCR to the 5' RACE reads. The table shows approximately 89,000 distinct CDR3 sequences, with around 15% occurring only once. V lost 4 bases and J 3 bases, leaving 13 bases between the germline ends. CDR3 length equals 14 residues. From germline, CDR1 is SGHDT and CDR2 YYEEEE. With regard to this clonotype: Antigen unknown.

The chain carries TRBV5-6 and TRBJ2-5; a possible D gene is TRBD2 (6 bases). The TCR originated in an adult who was a healthcare worker with PCR-confirmed SARS-CoV-2 infection or an uninfected control (not recorded which). Sequencing used whole blood. The CDR3 region is CASSPRTTKETQYF. CDR3 sequence (DNA): TGTGCCAGCAGCCCCAGGACTACCAAAGAGACCCAGTACTTC.